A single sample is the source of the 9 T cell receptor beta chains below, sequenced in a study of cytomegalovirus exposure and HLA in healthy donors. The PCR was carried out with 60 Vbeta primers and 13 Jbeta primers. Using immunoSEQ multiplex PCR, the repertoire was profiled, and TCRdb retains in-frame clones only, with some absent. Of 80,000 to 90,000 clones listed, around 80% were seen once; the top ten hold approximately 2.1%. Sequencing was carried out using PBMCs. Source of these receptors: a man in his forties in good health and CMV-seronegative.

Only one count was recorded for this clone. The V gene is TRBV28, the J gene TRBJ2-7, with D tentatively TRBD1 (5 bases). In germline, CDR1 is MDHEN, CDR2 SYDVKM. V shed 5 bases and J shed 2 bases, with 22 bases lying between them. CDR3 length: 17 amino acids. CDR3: CASSGRGRDLPAYEQYF. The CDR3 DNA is TGTGCCAGCAGTGGTAGGGGTAGGGATCTACCCGCCTACGAGCAGTACTTC.

In nucleotides, the CDR3 is TGTGCCAGCAGCTCTGAAGCGGGAGACCCCTACAATGAGCAGTTCTTC. Amino acid sequence: CASSSEAGDPYNEQFF. The chain is built from TRBV13 and TRBJ2-1, with 8 bases that match TRBD2. Germline V gene sequence: CDR1 PRHDT, CDR2 FYEKMQ (reference sequence). This CDR3 comprises 16 residues. J gave up 2 bases and V 4 bases, and 7 bases lay outside the gene matches.

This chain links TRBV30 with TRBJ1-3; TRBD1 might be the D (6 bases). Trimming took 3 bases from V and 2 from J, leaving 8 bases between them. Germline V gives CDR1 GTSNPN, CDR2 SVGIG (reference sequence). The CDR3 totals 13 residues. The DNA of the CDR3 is TGTGCCTGGAGCAGGGGTACTGGAAACACCATATATTTT. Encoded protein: CAWSRGTGNTIYF.

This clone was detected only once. CDR3 DNA sequence: TGCAGTGCTAGGAGTATTGGGGAGCTGTTTTTT. Translated, it gives CSARSIGELFF. The rearrangement links TRBV20-1 to TRBJ2-2; no reliable D call. Germline CDR1 reads DFQATT; CDR2 reads SNEGSKA (reference sequence). With 3 bases removed from V and 8 bases from J, the gap between germline ends came to 7 bases. This CDR3 has 11 amino acids.

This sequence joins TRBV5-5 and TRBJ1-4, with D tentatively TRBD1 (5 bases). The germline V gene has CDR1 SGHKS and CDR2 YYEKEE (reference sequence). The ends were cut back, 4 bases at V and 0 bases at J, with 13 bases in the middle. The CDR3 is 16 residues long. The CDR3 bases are TGTGCCAGCAGCGCGAAAGACAGCTCAACTAATGAAAAACTGTTTTTT. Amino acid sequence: CASSAKDSSTNEKLFF.

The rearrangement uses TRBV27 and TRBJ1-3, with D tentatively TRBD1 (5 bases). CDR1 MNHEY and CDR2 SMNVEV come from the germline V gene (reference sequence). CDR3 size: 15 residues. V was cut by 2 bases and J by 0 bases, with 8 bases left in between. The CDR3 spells CASSLGGVSGNTIYF. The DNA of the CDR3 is TGTGCCAGCAGTTTAGGAGGGGTCTCTGGAAACACCATATATTTT.

This chain's CDR3 is CASSGAGGSNSPLHF. For the CDR3, the DNA is TGTGCCAGCAGCGGCGCAGGGGGCTCTAATTCACCCCTCCACTTT. The V gene is TRBV7-3, the J gene TRBJ1-6; 8 bases are shared with TRBD1. The CDR3 consists of 15 residues. The J segment lost 6 bases and the V segment lost 5 bases, leaving 6 bases of the junction unmatched. Germline CDR1 is SGHTA and CDR2 is FQGTGA.

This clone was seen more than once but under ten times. CDR3: CANRGLSTEAFF. The CDR3 bases are TGTGCAAACAGGGGGCTCAGTACTGAAGCTTTCTTT. The rearrangement links TRBV6-1 to TRBJ1-1; TRBD1 matches 9 bases. The germline V gene encodes CDR1 MNHNS and CDR2 SASEGT. This CDR3 is 12 amino acids long.

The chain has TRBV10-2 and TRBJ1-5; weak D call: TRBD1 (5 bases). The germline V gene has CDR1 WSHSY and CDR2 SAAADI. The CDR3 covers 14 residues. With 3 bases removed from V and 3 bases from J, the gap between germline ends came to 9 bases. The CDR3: CASSDRVNNQPQHF. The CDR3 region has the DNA TGCGCCAGCAGTGACAGGGTAAACAATCAGCCCCAGCATTTT.